This T cell receptor (beta chain) was sequenced in a study of blood T cells in healthy people across ages. Details on this clonotype: Possible read error: a much larger clone is one base away.

The use of a sample-barcoded 5' primer and a J-beta primer mix characterized a second PCR of roughly 6 to 11 cycles. Unique molecular identifiers of 12 random nucleotides labeled each cDNA. Using its own MiXCR run on the 5' RACE reads, TCRdb lists one record per CDR3 protein. The data contain about 940,000 distinct CDR3 sequences, 40% to 60% of them singletons. Germline CDR1 and CDR2: MNHEY and SMNVEV (reference sequence). The CDR3 has 14 residues. With 5 bases removed from V and 4 bases from J, the gap between germline ends came to 14 bases. This sequence was found in a man between 25 and 39 years old in good health. Sequencing was performed on blood. V and J are TRBV27 and TRBJ1-2; D perhaps matches TRBD1 (6 bases). CDR3: CASSAATGAYGYTF. For the CDR3, the DNA is TGTGCCAGCAGTGCCGCGACAGGAGCCTATGGCTACACCTTC.